These 28 T cell receptor beta chains originate from one sample sequenced in a study of OX40 agonist ivuxolimab in advanced cancers. Measured with immunoSEQ multiplex PCR; TCRdb has only the in-frame clones, and not every one. Of some 68,000 clones listed, about 88% are singletons. The material sequenced was CD4+ or CD8+ T cells sorted from blood, taken in a trial of the OX40 agonist ivuxolimab. All receptors derive from an adult with an advanced solid tumor such as melanoma, head and neck, liver or kidney cancer.

The J gene is TRBJ1-2, the V gene TRBV2; 11 bases are shared with TRBD1. Germline-derived CDR1 and CDR2 are SNHLY and FYNNEI. This CDR3 region has 13 residues. The V and J ends lost 6 bases and 3 bases, in that order; junction bases with no gene match: 0. CDR3 in amino acids: CASRGQGDYGYTF. CDR3 bases: TGTGCCAGCAGGGGACAGGGGGACTATGGCTACACCTTC.

This sequence joins TRBV14 and TRBJ1-2, with D hard to call. Germline V lookup: CDR1 SGHDN, CDR2 FVKESK. This CDR3 contains 13 residues. Trimming left V 5 bases short and J 4 bases short, with 11 bases between. The CDR3: CASSSDRRYGYTF. As DNA, the CDR3 is TGTGCCAGCAGCTCGGACCGACGCTATGGCTACACCTTC.

J is TRBJ2-7 and V is TRBV27; 9 nucleotides agree with TRBD2. CDR1 is MNHEY and CDR2 is SMNVEV in the germline V gene (reference sequence). V dropped 5 bases and J dropped 0; count of bases not matched to a gene: 8. This CDR3 region has 16 residues. This CDR3 is CASSTPRAGGSYEQYF. As DNA, the CDR3 is TGTGCCAGCAGTACCCCCCGAGCGGGAGGCTCCTACGAGCAGTACTTC.

V usage is TRBV18 and J usage is TRBJ1-4; perhaps TRBD1 as D (5 bases). The CDR3 covers 15 residues. Trimming removed 2 bases at V and 0 bases at J, with 7 bases between. Germline V gene data show CDR1 as KGHSH and CDR2 as LQKENI. The CDR3 sequence: CASSPIQATNEKLFF. The CDR3 DNA follows: TGTGCCAGCTCACCAATACAGGCAACTAATGAAAAACTGTTTTTT.

The chain employs TRBV6-1 and TRBJ2-3, with D perhaps assigned TRBD1 or TRBD2 (5 bases each). CDR1 and CDR2 from the germline V gene are MNHNS and SASEGT. The V end was cut by 11 bases, the J end by 0 bases, with 15 bases between. The CDR3 loop spans 14 amino acids. The CDR3 loop reads CAGLRDGSTDTQYF. The DNA for the CDR3 is TGTGCCGGACTCCGGGACGGTAGCACAGATACGCAGTATTTT.

This clone was seen only once. The gene calls are TRBV6-1 and TRBJ1-2; D is undetermined. The CDR3 sequence is 12 residues long. V was cut by 4 bases and J by 7 bases, with 10 bases left in between. The V gene's germline CDR1 is MNHNS and CDR2 SASEGT. The CDR3 DNA reads TGTGCCAGCAGTGGTGGACGGGCTGGCTACACCTTC. Protein sequence: CASSGGRAGYTF.

The chain employs TRBV19 and TRBJ2-5; 8 bases agree with TRBD1. This CDR3 is 13 amino acids long. Germline loops: CDR1 LNHDA, CDR2 SQIVND (reference sequence). Trimming took 5 bases from V and 5 from J; bases not matched to a gene: 4. Here the CDR3 DNA reads TGTGCCAGTAGTTACAGGGGGTTCGAGACCCAGTACTTC. Protein sequence: CASSYRGFETQYF.

This clone has only one observation. The genes are TRBV30 and TRBJ1-5; tentative D call: TRBD1 (5 bases). Germline V gene data show CDR1 as GTSNPN and CDR2 as SVGIG (reference sequence). Trimming removed 0 bases at V and 5 bases at J, with 8 bases between. The CDR3 is 13 residues long. As DNA, the CDR3 is TGTGCCTGGAGTGTCCAGGGATATCAGCCCCAGCATTTT. As protein: CAWSVQGYQPQHF.

The chain is built from TRBV6-1 and TRBJ1-1; D ambiguous. There are 11 residues in the CDR3. Per germline, CDR1 MNHNS and CDR2 SASEGT. The V gene lost 5 bases and the J gene lost 5 bases, with 6 bases spanning the gap. The CDR3 protein is CASSYYTEAFF. CDR3 DNA: TGTGCCAGCAGTTATTATACTGAAGCTTTCTTT.

The V call is TRBV14, the J call TRBJ2-1; 7 bases match TRBD2. CDR3 length: 15 residues. Germline values: CDR1 SGHDN, CDR2 FVKESK. The V gene end was trimmed by 5 bases and the J gene end by 2 bases; junction bases not matched to a gene: 6. The CDR3: CASSLASGPYNEQFF. In DNA form, the CDR3 reads TGTGCCAGCAGCTTGGCTAGCGGTCCCTACAATGAGCAGTTCTTC.

Judged by abundance, this clone is medium-sized. This chain joins TRBV30 and TRBJ1-2, with 8 nucleotides matching TRBD1. The CDR3 is made up of 13 amino acids. V was clipped by 2 bases and J by 4 bases; unmatched bases: 3. Per the germline V gene, CDR1 is GTSNPN and CDR2 is SVGIG (reference sequence). This CDR3 is CAWSSGTGYGYTF. The CDR3 nucleotides read TGTGCCTGGAGTTCCGGGACAGGCTATGGCTACACCTTC.

The chain uses TRBV5-1 and TRBJ1-2; D might be TRBD1 (5 bases). This CDR3 has 18 residues. The V end lost 5 bases, the J end lost 0 bases, and 23 bases lay between the germline ends. Germline V CDR1 and CDR2: SGHRS, YFSETQ. Here the CDR3 reads CASRRGSPTGLANYGYTF. The CDR3 nucleotides read TGCGCCAGCAGAAGGGGCTCTCCAACAGGCTTAGCTAACTATGGCTACACCTTC.

This clone appeared a few times. The J gene is TRBJ1-5, the V gene TRBV18; maybe TRBD1 (5 bases). The V end lost 2 bases, the J end lost 3 bases, and 8 bases lay between the germline ends. The CDR3 runs 14 residues. Germline values: CDR1 KGHSH, CDR2 LQKENI. For the CDR3, the DNA is TGTGCCAGCTCACCAAGAGGGGACAATCAGCCCCAGCATTTT. Protein: CASSPRGDNQPQHF.

This clone was seen once. CDR3 bases: TGTGCCAGCTCACGCCGGCGGGACACCGGGGAGCTGTTTTTT. Translation gives CASSRRRDTGELFF. J is TRBJ2-2 and V is TRBV18; a weak D match, TRBD2 (5 bases). Between the trimmed V and J ends, which lost 4 bases and 3 bases, there was a span of 9 bases. CDR3 length: 14 amino acids. Germline CDR1 KGHSH, CDR2 LQKENI.

The rearrangement joins TRBV5-1 to TRBJ2-1; 11 bases are shared with TRBD2. Germline CDR1 is SGHRS and CDR2 is YFSETQ. J was trimmed by 7 bases and V by 0 bases; bases with no gene match: 3. This CDR3 region has 15 residues. The CDR3 nucleotides are TGCGCCAGCAGCTTGGCACTAGCGGGAGCTAATGAGCAGTTCTTC. Amino acid sequence: CASSLALAGANEQFF.

The chain links TRBV6-5 to TRBJ1-5, with TRBD1 matching over 7 bases. The CDR3 contains 14 residues. V trimming: 0 bases; J trimming: 6 bases; junction bases outside the gene matches: 2. Germline values: CDR1 MNHEY, CDR2 SVGAGI. For the CDR3, the DNA is TGTGCCAGCAGTTACTCGACAGGGCTTCAGCCCCAGCATTTT. This sequence encodes CASSYSTGLQPQHF.

This clone appeared a single time. V and J are TRBV6-1 and TRBJ1-3, with no clear D. From germline, CDR1 is MNHNS and CDR2 SASEGT. Trimming removed 3 bases at V and 4 bases at J, with 7 bases between. CDR3 length: 13 amino acids. As DNA, the CDR3 is TGTGCCAGCAGTGACGGCAGAGGAAACACCATATATTTT. It codes for CASSDGRGNTIYF.

This clone was seen once. The chain has TRBV7-2 and TRBJ1-3; D unresolved. The CDR3 is 14 residues long. Trimming pared 1 base from V and 4 bases from J, leaving 8 bases between. Germline V lookup: CDR1 SGHTA, CDR2 FQGNSA. CDR3 nucleotide sequence: TGTGCCAGCAGCTTAGGGTCAGCCGGAAACACCATATATTTT. The encoded protein is CASSLGSAGNTIYF. The variable domain in full, with the rest retrieved from reference TRBV7-2 and TRBJ1-3, is GAGVSQSPSNKVTEKGKDVELRCDPISGHTALYWYRQSLGQGLEFLIYFQGNSAPDKSGLPSDRFSAERTGGSVSTLTIQRTQQEDSAVYLCASSLGSAGNTIYFGEGSWLTVV.

The CDR3 spells CASSWGGSGNTIYF. CDR3 DNA sequence: TGTGCCAGCAGCTGGGGGGGCTCTGGAAACACCATATATTTT. This chain connects TRBV7-2 to TRBJ1-3; tentatively, D is TRBD1 (5 bases). The CDR3 contains 14 residues. In germline, CDR1 is SGHTA, CDR2 FQGNSA. Trimming pared 4 bases from V and 0 bases from J, leaving 7 bases between.

This sequence joins TRBV7-2 and TRBJ2-3; the D gene is possibly TRBD1 (5 bases). The CDR3 runs to 14 residues. CDR1 is SGHTA and CDR2 is FQGNSA in the germline V gene. Trimming took off 1 base at V and 4 bases at J, with 9 bases between the two ends. The CDR3 sequence is CASSLDRSPDTQYF. The CDR3 DNA sequence: TGTGCCAGCAGCTTAGACAGGAGCCCAGATACGCAGTATTTT.

The V call is TRBV13, the J call TRBJ2-3, with TRBD1 as a possible D gene (5 bases). In germline, CDR1 is PRHDT, CDR2 FYEKMQ (reference sequence). CDR3 length: 13 amino acids. Trimming removed 6 bases at V and 7 bases at J, with 14 bases between. CDR3 amino acids: CASRVIGAHTQYF. The DNA for the CDR3 is TGTGCCAGCAGGGTTATTGGGGCACATACGCAGTATTTT.

The CDR3 reads CASSSRIAGPLAEQFF. CDR3 in DNA: TGTGCCAGCTCATCCAGGATAGCGGGACCCCTGGCTGAGCAGTTCTTC. This chain uses TRBV18 with TRBJ2-1, with 8 bases aligning to TRBD2. The ends lost 5 bases at V and 9 bases at J; junction bases unmatched: 15. CDR1 and CDR2 (germline): KGHSH, LQKENI. This CDR3 is built from 16 residues. The full variable domain, in which reference TRBV18 and TRBJ2-1 provide the parts outside the CDR3, is NAGVMQNPRHLVRRRGQEARLRCSPMKGHSHVYWYRQLPEEGLKFMVYLQKENIIDESGMPKERFSAEFPKEGPSILRIQQVVRGDSAAYFCASSSRIAGPLAEQFFGPGTRLTVL.

The chain uses TRBV5-4 and TRBJ1-2; TRBD1 might be the D (5 bases). CDR3 length: 13 residues. Germline-derived CDR1 and CDR2 are SGHNT and YYREEE (reference sequence). V lost 1 base to trimming and J lost 8 bases, with 12 bases between them. Here the CDR3 reads CASSLWQGGGYTF. The CDR3, as DNA: TGTGCCAGCAGCTTGTGGCAGGGAGGGGGCTACACCTTC.

V and J are TRBV28 and TRBJ1-4, with TRBD1 as a possible D gene (5 bases). CDR1 MDHEN and CDR2 SYDVKM come from the germline V gene. The CDR3 runs to 13 residues. The ends were cut back, 6 bases at V and 7 bases at J, with 12 bases in the middle. The CDR3 DNA reads as TGTGCCAGCAGACTGCAGGGTCGTGAAAAACTGTTTTTT. It yields the protein CASRLQGREKLFF.

This clone was detected a few times. The rearrangement joins TRBV9 to TRBJ1-1, with 8 positions matching TRBD1. Germline CDR1 reads SGDLS; CDR2 reads YYNGEE. The CDR3 sequence is 14 residues long. Germline trimming cut 3 bases from V and 1 base from J; bases unmatched to any gene: 2. CDR3 DNA: TGTGCCAGCAGCGGGACAGGGTCGAACACTGAAGCTTTCTTT. Its translation: CASSGTGSNTEAFF.

The V call is TRBV7-9, the J call TRBJ2-1; 7 bases line up with TRBD1. V dropped 5 bases and J dropped 4; count of bases not matched to a gene: 8. Germline lookup yields CDR1 SEHNR and CDR2 FQNEAQ (reference sequence). CDR3 length: 15 amino acids. The CDR3 is CASSRSEGAYNEQFF. The CDR3 DNA follows: TGTGCCAGCAGCCGTTCCGAGGGGGCGTACAATGAGCAGTTCTTC.

This rearrangement joins TRBV2 to TRBJ1-5; D is unresolved. The germline CDR1 and CDR2 sequences are SNHLY and FYNNEI. Trimming took 4 bases from V and 0 from J, leaving 7 bases between them. This CDR3 is built from 14 residues. The CDR3 is CASSVTDSNQPQHF. The DNA for the CDR3 is TGTGCCAGCAGTGTAACAGATAGCAATCAGCCCCAGCATTTT.

The genes are TRBV5-1 and TRBJ2-3; 8 bases map to TRBD1. The CDR3 is 16 amino acids. Germline-derived CDR1 and CDR2 are SGHRS and YFSETQ. V lost 4 bases, J lost 2 bases, and 9 bases stayed unmatched. The CDR3 protein is CASSRGQGGFTDTQYF. DNA for the CDR3: TGCGCCAGCAGCAGAGGACAGGGCGGGTTCACAGATACGCAGTATTTT.